The 8 T cell receptor beta chains listed next were all sequenced from one sample in a study of cytomegalovirus exposure and HLA in healthy donors. Produced via immunoSEQ multiplex PCR; TCRdb's table is partial and in-frame only. The sample has roughly 60,000 clones, about 91% seen once. The specimen sequenced was PBMCs. The receptors originated from a young woman in good health and CMV-seronegative.

J is TRBJ2-1 and V is TRBV6-1, with TRBD2 matching over 8 bases. The V segment lost 6 bases and the J segment 10 bases; nucleotides outside the gene matches: 8. Germline CDR1 MNHNS, CDR2 SASEGT. The CDR3 sequence is 13 residues long. In DNA, the CDR3 is TGTGCCAGCAGGGGAGCGGGAGTAGGCGAGCAGTTCTTC. It is translated as CASRGAGVGEQFF.

The chain couples TRBV4-3 to TRBJ2-4; D is ambiguous. The CDR3 is made up of 13 amino acids. The V gene's germline CDR1 is LGHNA and CDR2 YSLEER. Trimming stripped 0 bases from V and 9 bases from J, with 9 bases between. In DNA form, the CDR3 reads TGCGCCAGCAGCCAAGATAGTGCGAGCATTCAGTACTTC. It codes for CASSQDSASIQYF.

The chain combines TRBV7-9 with TRBJ2-3, with D maybe TRBD2 (5 bases). There are 14 residues in the CDR3. V was clipped by 1 base and J by 5 bases, with 10 bases between them. Germline CDR1 is SEHNR and CDR2 is FQNEAQ (reference sequence). The DNA of the CDR3 is TGTGCCAGCAGCTTAGAAACTAGAGAAGATACGCAGTATTTT. Translating gives CASSLETREDTQYF.

The chain uses TRBV11-2 and TRBJ2-1; the match to TRBD1 covers 8 bases. In germline, CDR1 is SGHAT, CDR2 FQNNGV. The CDR3 sequence is 16 residues long. Trimming at V came to 2 bases and at J to 9 bases, leaving 12 bases not matched to a gene. CDR3: CASSLRPDRVRSEQFF. CDR3 nucleotide sequence: TGTGCCAGCAGCTTAAGGCCGGACAGGGTACGTAGTGAGCAGTTCTTC.

The chain combines TRBV28 with TRBJ1-3; the D is unclear. Germline V gene sequence: CDR1 MDHEN, CDR2 SYDVKM. This CDR3 region has 11 residues. The germline V and J ends were trimmed by 5 bases and 7 bases, with 6 bases remaining between them. The CDR3 protein is CASSARNTIYF. The CDR3 nucleotides read TGTGCCAGCAGTGCCCGGAACACCATATATTTT. The full variable domain, its missing parts supplied by reference TRBV28 and TRBJ1-3, is DVKVTQSSRYLVKRTGEKVFLECVQDMDHENMFWYRQDPGLGLRLIYFSYDVKMKEKGDIPEGYSVSREKKERFSLILESASTNQTSMYLCASSARNTIYFGEGSWLTVV.

CDR3 protein: CASTKGGAGSEQFF. The CDR3 coding sequence is TGTGCCAGCACCAAGGGCGGGGCCGGCAGTGAGCAGTTCTTC. V and J are TRBV7-9 and TRBJ2-1; D perhaps matches TRBD2 (6 bases). CDR1 SEHNR and CDR2 FQNEAQ come from the germline V gene (reference sequence). Trimming removed 7 bases from V and 9 bases from J, with 19 bases in between. This CDR3 has 14 amino acids.

The chain recombines TRBV6-4 with TRBJ2-3; 9 bases fit TRBD2. The CDR3 is 16 amino acids. The V gene's germline CDR1 is MRHNA and CDR2 SNTAGT. Losses at the gene ends were 3 bases for V and 2 bases for J; bases not matched to a gene: 6. CDR3 sequence: CASSDDSGGSTDTQYF. CDR3 bases: TGTGCCAGCAGTGATGATAGCGGGGGCTCCACAGATACGCAGTATTTT.

V is TRBV25-1 and J is TRBJ2-2; the match to TRBD1 covers 8 bases. Germline assignment: CDR1 MGHDK and CDR2 SYGVNS. The length of the CDR3 is 18 residues. V lost 1 base to trimming and J lost 5 bases; unmatched junction nucleotides: 12. CDR3 DNA: TGTGCCAGCAGTGAATCCGCCAGGACAGGGCGAGGGACCGGGGAGCTGTTTTTT. This translates into CASSESARTGRGTGELFF.